Listed below are T cell receptor beta chains from one sample, sequenced in a study of T cells after yellow fever vaccination. TCRdb re-called the 5' RACE reads through MiXCR, storing one row per CDR3 protein. The sample includes approximately 550,000 distinct CDR3 sequences, about 13% of them seen just once. This specimen was PBMCs, taken on the day of the yellow fever booster vaccination. These receptors were obtained from a man aged 25 to 40 who received the YFV17D yellow fever vaccine. Both conserved end residues are part of each CDR3. The order of the fields is clone size, D gene, V gene, J gene, CDR3 protein, CDR3 DNA. D genes are given only for firm matches. Size tells how often a clone was seen (once, few, many) or the class of an expanded clone, and some rows leave it out.

>many|TRBD1|TRBV5-1|TRBJ2-2
CASSDGTGATGELFF
TGCGCCAGCAGCGATGGGACAGGGGCCACCGGGGAGCTGTTTTTT
>NA|TRBD1|TRBV7-6|TRBJ2-7
CASSPWDRGSYEQYF
TGTGCCAGCAGCCCGTGGGACAGGGGCTCCTACGAGCAGTACTTC
>few|NA|TRBV29-1|TRBJ2-7
CSVVGPYEQYF
TGCAGCGTCGTCGGCCCCTACGAGCAGTACTTC
>NA|NA|TRBV19|TRBJ1-5
CASSPPGGPLHF
TGTGCCAGTAGTCCCCCCGGAGGGCCCCTGCATTTT
>NA|TRBD2|TRBV4-3|TRBJ2-1
CASSQEAPGRGNEQFF
TGCGCCAGCAGCCAAGAGGCTCCTGGGAGGGGTAATGAGCAGTTCTTC
>many|TRBD1|TRBV5-1|TRBJ2-3
CASSPRQGPDTQYF
TGCGCCAGCAGCCCGCGACAGGGCCCAGATACGCAGTATTTT
>NA|NA|TRBV25-1|TRBJ1-4
CASTPTTTNEKLFF
TGTGCCAGCACTCCGACGACAACTAATGAAAAACTGTTTTTT
>NA|NA|TRBV15|TRBJ2-1
CATTQSVPTYNEQFF
TGTGCCACCACCCAATCGGTACCTACATACAATGAGCAGTTCTTC
>NA|NA|TRBV5-1|TRBJ2-2
CASSLFRGLALAPGELFF
TGCGCCAGCAGCTTGTTCCGGGGGCTAGCGTTGGCCCCCGGGGAGCTGTTTTTT
>few|NA|TRBV29-1|TRBJ2-4
CSVLLGAKNIQYF
TGCAGCGTTCTTTTAGGAGCCAAAAACATTCAGTACTTC
>few|NA|TRBV29-1|TRBJ2-3
CSAPRAAFTDTQYF
TGCAGCGCCCCAAGGGCAGCTTTCACAGATACGCAGTATTTT
>NA|NA|TRBV20-1|TRBJ2-7
CSARVRPYEQYF
TGCAGTGCTAGGGTTCGACCCTACGAGCAGTACTTC
>few|NA|TRBV27|TRBJ1-2
CASSPVPLGQPTF
TGTGCCAGCAGCCCAGTTCCCCTCGGACAACCCACCTTC
>NA|NA|TRBV21-1|TRBJ2-1
CASSKAQGNLVHSNEQFF
TGTGCCAGCAGCAAAGCACAGGGAAATTTGGTCCATAGCAATGAGCAGTTCTTC
>few|NA|TRBV7-2|TRBJ2-2
CASSPAQGTTGELFF
TGTGCCAGCAGCCCGGCTCAAGGCACCACCGGGGAGCTGTTTTTT
>NA|NA|TRBV2|TRBJ1-4
CASSEEKLFF
TGTGCCAGCAGTGAAGAAAAACTGTTTTTT
>few|NA|TRBV7-2|TRBJ2-2
CASSLMQIANTGELFF
TGTGCCAGCAGCTTAATGCAGATCGCGAACACCGGGGAGCTGTTTTTT
>NA|TRBD1|TRBV6-2/TRBV6-3|TRBJ1-2
CASSPHSDRLGYTF
TGTGCCAGCAGTCCCCATTCGGACAGGCTTGGCTACACCTTC
>NA|NA|TRBV7-2|TRBJ2-5
CASSLQAGQETQYF
TGTGCCAGCAGCCTTCAGGCGGGTCAAGAGACCCAGTACTTC
>NA|NA|TRBV20-1|TRBJ1-2
CSARDTSYGYTF
TGCAGTGCTAGAGATACCTCCTATGGCTACACCTTC
>few|NA|TRBV20-1|TRBJ2-1
CNGPYVPQFF
TGCAATGGTCCCTACGTCCCCCAGTTCTTC
>once|TRBD1|TRBV10-3|TRBJ1-5
CAISGQGANQPQHF
TGTGCCATCAGCGGACAGGGTGCGAATCAGCCCCAGCATTTT
>few|NA|TRBV7-9|TRBJ2-4
CASSRVQGNIQYF
TGTGCCAGCAGCCGAGTACAGGGAAACATTCAGTACTTC
>NA|NA|TRBV6-2/TRBV6-3|TRBJ2-2
CASTGSNTGELFF
TGTGCCAGCACGGGGTCGAACACCGGGGAGCTGTTTTTT
>NA|NA|TRBV20-1|TRBJ2-3
CSATLSTEGAEVYF
TGCAGTGCTACCCTGAGTACCGAAGGGGCGGAGGTGTATTTT
>NA|NA|TRBV2|TRBJ2-3
CASSGRMITDTQYF
TGTGCCAGCAGTGGACGGATGATCACAGATACGCAGTATTTT